A selection of T cell receptor beta chains follows, all from one sample in a study of blood T cell repertoires in COVID-19. Some clones are missing from TCRdb's copy, which holds only in-frame ones; the method was immunoSEQ multiplex PCR. The table records about 240,000 clones, around 88% of them present only once. The sample taken for sequencing was peripheral blood. These TCRs come from a man aged 80 or over with acute or convalescent COVID-19. Each CDR3 is given with its conserved first and last residue. Each record gives: clone size, J gene, V gene, D gene, CDR3 protein, CDR3 DNA. D genes are given only for firm matches. Clone size, where shown, is once, few, many, or a class for clones that have expanded.

>NA|TRBJ1-6|TRBV7-8|NA
CASSSSSRTVNSPLHF
TGTGCCAGCAGCTCCTCATCCCGAACAGTAAATTCACCCCTCCACTTT
>NA|TRBJ1-1|TRBV6-1|NA
CASSEGGLRAEAFF
TGTGCCAGCAGTGAAGGCGGTCTGAGGGCTGAAGCTTTCTTT
>NA|TRBJ1-3|TRBV15|TRBD1
CATSRDVRQGFGNTIYF
TGTGCCACCAGCAGAGATGTTCGACAGGGGTTTGGAAACACCATATATTTT
>NA|TRBJ2-7|TRBV2|TRBD1
CASRLTGGTYEQYF
TGTGCCAGCAGGTTGACAGGGGGTACCTACGAGCAGTACTTC
>NA|TRBJ2-1|TRBV28|NA
CASSPPTGYNEQFF
TGTGCCAGCAGTCCCCCGACTGGATACAATGAGCAGTTCTTC
>NA|TRBJ1-5|TRBV15|TRBD1
CATSREGDRASPQHF
TGTGCCACCAGCAGAGAGGGGGACAGAGCTTCGCCCCAGCATTTT
>NA|TRBJ1-5|TRBV28|TRBD1
CASIPGGGNQPQHF
TGTGCCAGCATCCCAGGGGGCGGCAATCAGCCCCAGCATTTT
>NA|TRBJ1-1|TRBV5-1|TRBD1
CASSTGQGARTEAFF
TGCGCCAGCAGCACGGGACAGGGGGCGAGAACTGAAGCTTTCTTT
>NA|TRBJ2-5|TRBV27|NA
CASSGGSEETQYF
TGTGCCAGCAGCGGGGGTTCAGAAGAGACCCAGTACTTC
>NA|TRBJ2-3|TRBV2|TRBD2
CASSGGASGSTDTQYF
TGTGCCAGCAGTGGGGGGGCTAGCGGGAGCACAGATACGCAGTATTTT
>NA|TRBJ1-3|TRBV5-8|NA
CASSAGSLSGNTIYF
TGTGCCAGCAGTGCGGGGAGCCTCTCTGGAAACACCATATATTTT
>NA|TRBJ1-5|TRBV19|TRBD1
CASSSSTGMGSGNQPQHF
TGTGCCAGTAGTAGCTCGACAGGGATGGGATCGGGCAATCAGCCCCAGCATTTT
>few|TRBJ1-5|TRBV28|NA
CASKPGNQPQHF
TGTGCCAGCAAGCCGGGCAATCAGCCCCAGCATTTT
>NA|TRBJ1-2|TRBV28|NA
CASSLLPNENYGYTF
TGTGCCAGCAGTTTATTACCAAATGAGAACTATGGCTACACCTTC
>NA|TRBJ1-1|TRBV29-1|NA
CSVEDGRNMNTEAFF
TGCAGCGTTGAAGATGGGCGAAATATGAACACTGAAGCTTTCTTT
>NA|TRBJ1-6|TRBV5-4|NA
CASSATRSTYNSPLHF
TGTGCCAGCAGCGCAACTCGGTCTACCTATAATTCACCCCTCCACTTT
>NA|TRBJ2-3|TRBV7-8|NA
CASSLQILTDTQYF
TGTGCCAGCAGCTTACAGATCCTCACAGATACGCAGTATTTT
>NA|TRBJ2-1|TRBV7-2|NA
CASSLSSSSSYNEQFF
TGTGCCAGCAGCTTATCATCCTCTAGCTCCTACAATGAGCAGTTCTTC
>NA|TRBJ2-5|TRBV2|TRBD2
CASSAQTGTRGETQYF
TGTGCCAGCAGTGCCCAAACTGGGACTAGGGGAGAGACCCAGTACTTC
>NA|TRBJ2-7|TRBV2|NA
CASSVGQGTEQYF
TGTGCCAGCAGTGTGGGGCAGGGGACCGAGCAGTACTTC
>NA|TRBJ2-7|TRBV29-1|NA
CSVVQGYEQYF
TGCAGCGTTGTTCAGGGTTACGAGCAGTACTTC
>NA|TRBJ2-1|TRBV5-1|NA
CASSRALGAGNEQFF
TGCGCCAGCAGCCGGGCACTGGGAGCGGGCAATGAGCAGTTCTTC
>NA|TRBJ1-5|TRBV21-1|NA
CASSKVLGHRQPQHF
TGTGCCAGCAGCAAAGTTTTGGGACACCGGCAGCCCCAGCATTTT
>once|TRBJ1-2|TRBV10-3|NA
CAISEIGGLTYGYTF
TGTGCCATCAGTGAGATCGGGGGTCTTACCTATGGCTACACCTTC
>few|TRBJ2-2|TRBV7-2|NA
CASSLVASNTGELFF
TGTGCCAGCAGCTTAGTGGCCTCGAACACCGGGGAGCTGTTTTTT
>NA|TRBJ2-3|TRBV6-5|NA
CASSLASQRGDTQYF
TGTGCCAGCAGCCTAGCTTCTCAACGAGGAGATACGCAGTATTTT
>few|TRBJ1-4|TRBV12-5|TRBD1
CASGLLGQGAGREKLFF
TGTGCTAGTGGTTTGTTGGGACAGGGGGCCGGGAGGGAAAAACTGTTTTTT
>NA|TRBJ1-4|TRBV5-4|NA
CASSQGPDRPNEKLFF
TGTGCCAGCAGCCAGGGCCCGGACAGACCGAATGAAAAACTGTTTTTT
>NA|TRBJ2-1|TRBV18|TRBD2
CASSPRGGEEQFF
TGTGCCAGCTCACCACGGGGGGGGGAAGAGCAGTTCTTC
>NA|TRBJ1-1|TRBV6-5|TRBD1
CASSSRQGRATEAFF
TGTGCCAGCAGTTCCAGACAGGGTAGAGCCACTGAAGCTTTCTTT
>NA|TRBJ2-7|TRBV9|TRBD1
CASSSPGQGNEQYF
TGTGCCAGCAGCTCACCGGGACAGGGAAACGAGCAGTACTTC
>NA|TRBJ2-1|TRBV5-1|TRBD2
CATALGGGDNEQFF
TGCGCCACCGCACTGGGCGGGGGAGACAATGAGCAGTTCTTC
>few|TRBJ2-7|TRBV4-2|TRBD2
CASSQVAGTYEQYF
TGTGCCAGCAGCCAAGTAGCGGGGACCTACGAGCAGTACTTC